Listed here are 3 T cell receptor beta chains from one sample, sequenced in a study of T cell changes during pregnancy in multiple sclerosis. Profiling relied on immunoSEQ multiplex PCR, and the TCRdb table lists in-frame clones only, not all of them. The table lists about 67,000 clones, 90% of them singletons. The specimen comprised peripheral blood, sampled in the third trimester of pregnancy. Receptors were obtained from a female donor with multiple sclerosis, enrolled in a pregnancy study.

Here the CDR3 reads CASSLEKVLGNNYGYTF. The CDR3 region has the DNA TGCGCCAGCAGCCTAGAGAAGGTTTTGGGCAATAACTATGGCTACACCTTC. The chain has TRBV4-3 and TRBJ1-2; D gene uncertain. Trimming removed 4 bases from V and 1 base from J, with 19 bases in between. CDR3 length equals 17 residues. Germline lookup yields CDR1 LGHNA and CDR2 YSLEER.

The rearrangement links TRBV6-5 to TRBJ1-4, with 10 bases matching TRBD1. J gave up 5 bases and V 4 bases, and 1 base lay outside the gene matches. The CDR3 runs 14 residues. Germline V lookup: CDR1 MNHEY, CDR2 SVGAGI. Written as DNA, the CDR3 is TGTGCCAGCAGTTGGGGACAGGGGAATGAAAAACTGTTTTTT. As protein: CASSWGQGNEKLFF.

DNA for the CDR3: TGTGCCAGCAGCTCCCAAGGGCAGGGAGGGACTGAAGCTTTCTTT. Protein: CASSSQGQGGTEAFF. This rearrangement joins TRBV7-8 to TRBJ1-1; D might be TRBD1 (5 bases). Germline assignment: CDR1 SGHVS and CDR2 FQNEAQ. The CDR3 length is 15 residues. Trimming pared 4 bases from V and 5 bases from J, leaving 17 bases between.